These 7 T cell receptor beta chains were sequenced from one sample in a study of blood T cell repertoires in COVID-19. Sequencing used immunoSEQ multiplex PCR; TCRdb keeps in-frame clones, though not all of them. Among roughly 120,000 clones, approximately 89% were seen once, and the ten largest hold less than 3.5%. Sequenced input: peripheral blood. The receptors originated from a woman aged 80 or over with COVID-19, enrolled during active disease.

This clone was counted only a few times. The rearrangement uses TRBV4-3 and TRBJ1-5; 7 nucleotides line up with TRBD1. Germline loops: CDR1 LGHNA, CDR2 YSLEER. This CDR3 comprises 16 residues. The J segment lost 7 bases and the V segment lost 0 bases, leaving 9 bases of the junction unmatched. CDR3 nucleotide sequence: TGCGCCAGCAGCCAAGATTGGGGCAGGGGGGACCAGCCCCAGCATTTT. Translating gives CASSQDWGRGDQPQHF.

The chain has TRBV5-1 and TRBJ1-1; a possible D gene is TRBD1 (5 bases). CDR3 length equals 15 residues. V lost 0 bases to trimming and J lost 10 bases, with 19 bases between them. In germline, CDR1 is SGHRS, CDR2 YFSETQ. The chain's CDR3 is CASSLEPGTTLAAFF. The DNA for the CDR3 is TGCGCCAGCAGCTTGGAGCCAGGGACTACTTTGGCAGCTTTCTTT.

The V gene is TRBV28, the J gene TRBJ1-1, with D possibly matching TRBD1 (6 bases). The CDR3 totals 12 residues. Trimming cost V 8 bases and J 7 bases, with 14 bases left between them. The germline V gene has CDR1 MDHEN and CDR2 SYDVKM. CDR3: CASVRDTHEAFF. The CDR3 DNA is TGTGCCAGCGTCCGGGACACTCATGAAGCTTTCTTT.

The chain couples TRBV28 to TRBJ2-7, with 10 bases that match TRBD2. CDR1 MDHEN and CDR2 SYDVKM come from the germline V gene. Trimming at V came to 4 bases and at J to 6 bases, leaving 6 bases not matched to a gene. The CDR3 runs 14 residues. The CDR3 is CASSSMGTSVEQYF. The CDR3 nucleotides read TGTGCCAGCAGTTCCATGGGGACTAGCGTCGAGCAGTACTTC. The variable domain in full, with the rest retrieved from reference TRBV28 and TRBJ2-7, is DVKVTQSSRYLVKRTGEKVFLECVQDMDHENMFWYRQDPGLGLRLIYFSYDVKMKEKGDIPEGYSVSREKKERFSLILESASTNQTSMYLCASSSMGTSVEQYFGPGTRLTVT.

This clone was seen a few times. This CDR3 reads CASSQASLAGRNEQFF. The CDR3 DNA is TGTGCCAGCAGCCAAGCCAGCCTAGCGGGCCGCAATGAGCAGTTCTTC. The chain couples TRBV4-2 to TRBJ2-1, with 8 bases fitting TRBD2. The length of the CDR3 is 16 residues. The V and J ends lost 1 base and 6 bases, in that order; junction bases with no gene match: 8. Germline lookup yields CDR1 LGHNA and CDR2 YNFKEQ.

This clone came up once. This sequence joins TRBV7-2 and TRBJ1-2, with D possibly matching TRBD1 (6 bases). Germline assignment: CDR1 SGHTA and CDR2 FQGNSA. The V end lost 5 bases, the J end lost 8 bases, and 15 bases lay between the germline ends. This CDR3 region has 13 residues. CDR3 in DNA: TGTGCCAGCAGCCAGAGGGGGGGGCGCGGCTACACCTTC. It encodes CASSQRGGRGYTF.

This clone occurred a few times. This chain joins TRBV28 and TRBJ1-6, with unresolved D. This CDR3 is 16 amino acids long. Germline CDR1 is MDHEN and CDR2 is SYDVKM. Trimming stripped 6 bases from V and 0 bases from J, with 12 bases between. DNA of the CDR3: TGTGCCAGCAGACTAACACCGATCTCCTATAATTCACCCCTCCACTTT. It codes for CASRLTPISYNSPLHF. Full variable domain (missing parts from reference TRBV28 and TRBJ1-6): DVKVTQSSRYLVKRTGEKVFLECVQDMDHENMFWYRQDPGLGLRLIYFSYDVKMKEKGDIPEGYSVSREKKERFSLILESASTNQTSMYLCASRLTPISYNSPLHFGNGTRLTVT.